This T cell receptor beta chain was captured in a study of blood T cell repertoires in COVID-19. Study-level background: PBMCs, B-cell-depleted T cells, or T cells provided the cDNA or gDNA that made up the material.

In assigning cohorts, the study relied on participant-reported clinical history. In the source study's methods: Reference gene primer amplification in the assay estimated nucleated cell counts. Libraries were prepared by immunoSEQ multiplex PCR; TCRdb keeps only in-frame clonotypes and omits some of them. Clonal size and the V and J genes are those of that table, whereas D and trimming came from the DNA. The sample includes approximately 140,000 clones, approximately 87% of them seen just once. This TCR was sampled from a woman in her 30s with acute COVID-19. The sample consisted of PBMCs or T cells enriched from blood (not recorded which).

This chain's CDR3 is CASSVATGGTEAFF. The CDR3 region has the DNA TGTGCCAGCAGCGTAGCTACCGGGGGGACTGAAGCTTTCTTT. The gene calls are TRBV9 and TRBJ1-1; possibly TRBD1 for D (5 bases). Germline CDR1 and CDR2: SGDLS and YYNGEE. The CDR3 length is 14 residues. Trimming shortened V by 0 bases and J by 5 bases, and 11 bases separated the two germline ends.